This T cell receptor (beta chain) was captured by sequencing in a study of blood T cell repertoires in COVID-19 (dated by TCRdb to the early 2020s). Study-wide context: Collaborator samples came from the United States, Italy and Spain and covered acute and convalescent phases of COVID-19. The material from the prospective study consisted of cDNA or gDNA derived from T cells, B-cell-depleted T cells, or PBMCs. Subjects who had been exposed to COVID-19, were actively infected with it, or had recovered from it provided the deeply sampled blood TCRbeta repertoires that made up the dataset. The repertoires were released in a freely available public database intended as a resource for research on the immune response to SARS-CoV-2. The samples were drawn from two sources: the first 160 participants of the ongoing ImmuneRACE study, and 1,200 or so subjects contributed by 6 global collaborators. Sample metadata almost always included a de-identified subject ID, COVID-19 status, age in years and sex. Where HLA class I and class II types were available, the types were taken from metadata supplied by the sample provider, not from assay-based typing.

As regards this clone: The antigen it binds to is not known. Per-nucleotide qualities are absent, and no much larger clonotype sits a single base away.

Broader findings and caveats from the paper: Clinical and demographic metadata were provided uncurated, with the amount varying by source and participant.

The collaborating institutions used their own protocols to collect whole blood in K2EDTA tubes. For TCRbeta analysis, collaborator samples were shipped as frozen whole blood, as isolated PBMCs, or as DNA extracted from either sample type. TCRbeta CDR3 regions were amplified from genomic DNA by means of the immunoSEQ Assay, a bias-controlled multiplex PCR. On the study's bioinformatics: Within the assay, amplification of reference gene primers was used to estimate how many nucleated cells each sample contained. Sequence reads were collapsed and filtered to measure the absolute abundance of every unique TCRbeta CDR3 rearrangement. Productive Simpson clonality was computed per sample as the square root of Simpson's diversity index over productive rearrangements. TCRdb provides this immuneACCESS table in a form limited to in-frame rearrangements. Some clones are lacking; in checked studies, under half of them reflect an unresolved V gene, and why the rest are absent is not known. That table furnishes V, J and clone size, whereas the DNA furnished D and trimming. This sample gives 77,000 or so clones in total; around 83% of them show up just once. Jointly, the top ten make up under 6% of the sample.

The junction carries 14 bases between V and J, which are trimmed by 2 bases and 7 bases respectively. The cysteine opens and the phenylalanine closes a CDR3 of 15 amino acids. Only the CDR3 part of the read is kept: 45 bases, read in frame from the first base. Reading the germline V gene (reference sequence) gives CDR1 MNHEY and CDR2 SMNVEV. The receptor's source is a man older than 75 with acute or convalescent COVID-19. The chain employs TRBV27 and TRBJ1-4; no D gene can be assigned with confidence. What was sequenced was peripheral blood. The base sequence is TGTGCCAGCAGTTTAGTTTCCGGGTTCAGTGAAAAACTGTTTTTT. The translation is CASSLVSGFSEKLFF.